The following is a TCR beta chain sequence with its context. Its recognized antigen is unknown. Base qualities are not at hand, and no much larger clone is one base apart. From its cysteine to its phenylalanine, the CDR3 spans 12 amino acids. Solely the CDR3 DNA is kept, with 36 bases framed from the first base. Sequences SGHTA (CDR1) and FQGNSA (CDR2) are obtained from the germline V gene. V has 3 bases trimmed and J has 10 bases trimmed; junction bases matching no gene number 3. Library method: the immunoSEQ multiplex PCR assay. TCRdb limited this immuneACCESS table to in-frame rearrangements with V and J called. A share of clones is missing; checked studies link under half to unresolved V genes, and the rest is unexplained. The sample table contains under 50,000 clones; only one count was recorded for around 79% of them. 22% of the sample lies in the top ten. This sample was included in a study of PD-1 blockade in mismatch repair-deficient tumors (dated by TCRdb to 2016 to 2017). Concerning the study at large: Between late 2013 and 2016, approximately 90 consecutive patients with some twelve mismatch repair-deficient cancer types, all previously treated and progressing, were enrolled in the trial. Tumor-associated T cell clones in the peripheral blood of patients responding to PD-1 blockade were tracked using deep sequencing of TCR CDR3 regions. What the authors observed across the whole study: After pembrolizumab, tumor-resident clones, which were often undetectable in blood before treatment, expanded rapidly and then contracted, generally ahead of radiologic responses.

Mismatch repair deficiency in every enrolled patient was established by polymerase chain reaction or immunohistochemistry. TCR sequencing was carried out for three patients who responded to pembrolizumab therapy. In the phase II trial, pembrolizumab PD-1 blockade was tested prospectively in advanced mismatch repair-deficient cancers, no matter which tissue of origin the cancers came from. Peripheral blood T cell samples were serially collected before and at multiple times after PD-1 blockade was started. Blood sampling time points were reported as weeks after the first dose of pembrolizumab. This TCR came from an adult with mismatch repair-deficient cancer. The chain uses TRBV7-2 and TRBJ1-2; TRBD1 aligns with 9 central bases. The sample in question was peripheral blood, obtained 4 weeks after starting pembrolizumab. CDR3 reads: CASSFTGGDYTF. Read as DNA, the sequence is TGTGCCAGCAGCTTTACAGGGGGCGACTACACCTTC.